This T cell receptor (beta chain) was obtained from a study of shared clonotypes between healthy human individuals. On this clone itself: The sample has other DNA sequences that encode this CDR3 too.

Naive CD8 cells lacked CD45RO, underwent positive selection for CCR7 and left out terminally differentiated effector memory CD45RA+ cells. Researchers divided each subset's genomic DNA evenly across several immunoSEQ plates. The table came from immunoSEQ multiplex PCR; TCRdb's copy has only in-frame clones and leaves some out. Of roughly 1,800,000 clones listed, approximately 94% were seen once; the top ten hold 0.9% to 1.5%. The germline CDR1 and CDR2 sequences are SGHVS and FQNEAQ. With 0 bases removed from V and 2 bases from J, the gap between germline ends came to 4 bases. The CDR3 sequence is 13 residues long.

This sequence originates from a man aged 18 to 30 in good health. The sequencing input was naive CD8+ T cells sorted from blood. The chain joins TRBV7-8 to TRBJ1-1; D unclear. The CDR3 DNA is TGTGCCAGCAGCTTAGCCGGCAACACTGAAGCTTTCTTT. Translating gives CASSLAGNTEAFF.